Listed here are 8 T cell receptor beta chains from one sample, sequenced in a study of T cell repertoires in cytomegalovirus infection. In TCRdb, the reads were re-called with MiXCR into one record per CDR3 protein. The table has tens of thousands of distinct CDR3 sequences, more than 3% seen once; the top ten hold roughly 22%. Sequencing input: PBMCs. The receptors were gathered from a human donor in good health (CMV status not recorded). Some clones in this sample may be carry-over from other donors' samples.

This clonotype has at least ten counts. The chain recombines TRBV5-6 with TRBJ1-1, with TRBD1 as a possible D gene (5 bases). The V and J ends lost 2 bases and 0 bases respectively, with 14 bases between them. CDR3 length: 16 amino acids. Per the germline V gene, CDR1 is SGHDT and CDR2 is YYEEEE. The CDR3 sequence: CASSFGTGGMNTEAFF. In DNA form, the CDR3 reads TGTGCCAGCAGCTTCGGAACTGGGGGGATGAACACTGAAGCTTTCTTT.

This clonotype has a count of ten or more. This rearrangement joins TRBV7-9 to TRBJ1-1; no definite D call. The ends were cut back, 5 bases at V and 4 bases at J, with 14 bases in the middle. The CDR3 length is 14 residues. Looked up from germline, CDR1 is SEHNR and CDR2 is FQNEAQ (reference sequence). CDR3 protein: CASSLRGDGTEAFF. Written as DNA, the CDR3 is TGTGCCAGCAGCCTTAGAGGAGATGGCACTGAAGCTTTCTTT.

Ten or more counts support this clonotype. CDR3 in DNA: TGTGCCAGCAGCTCAAGCGGGAGGGGGGACACCGGGGAGCTGTTTTTT. Amino acids: CASSSSGRGDTGELFF. The V gene is TRBV7-3, the J gene TRBJ2-2; TRBD2 agrees at 10 bases. The J segment lost 3 bases and the V segment lost 4 bases, leaving 5 bases of the junction unmatched. Germline lookup yields CDR1 SGHTA and CDR2 FQGTGA. This CDR3 comprises 16 residues.

This clonotype was observed a handful of times. The chain uses TRBV4-1 and TRBJ2-7; 10 bases agree with TRBD2. Per the germline V gene, CDR1 is MGHRA and CDR2 is YSYEKL. CDR3 length: 16 residues. Trimming cost V 1 base and J 2 bases; bases outside gene matches: 5. The CDR3 DNA is TGCGCCAGCAGCCAAGGGCGGACTAGCGGTCCCTACGAGCAGTACTTC. Translation gives CASSQGRTSGPYEQYF.

In its sample, this clonotype was seen many times. The rearrangement uses TRBV28 and TRBJ1-1, with TRBD1 matching over 7 bases. CDR1 is MDHEN and CDR2 is SYDVKM in the germline V gene. The CDR3 runs 15 residues. With 6 bases clipped from V and 2 bases from J, the junction kept 9 bases outside the gene matches. The CDR3 here is CASSLRGQLNTEAFF. CDR3 nucleotides: TGTGCCAGCAGCCTCAGGGGACAGCTAAACACTGAAGCTTTCTTT.

Ten or more counts support this clonotype. The chain carries TRBV7-2 and TRBJ2-3; maybe TRBD1 (6 bases). Trimming left V 8 bases short and J 9 bases short, with 12 bases between. Germline lookup yields CDR1 SGHTA and CDR2 FQGNSA. This CDR3 comprises 11 residues. The DNA of the CDR3 is TGTGCCAGCCCGGACAGTGCCACGCAGTATTTT. Translation: CASPDSATQYF.

This clonotype has ten or more counts. The gene calls are TRBV7-2 and TRBJ2-4; tentative D call: TRBD1 (6 bases). There are 14 residues in the CDR3. V lost 6 bases and J lost 4, with 13 bases in between. Germline V gives CDR1 SGHTA, CDR2 FQGNSA. The CDR3 DNA reads as TGTGCCAGCAGAGCGAGCCAGGGGAAAAACATTCAGTACTTC. Residues: CASRASQGKNIQYF.

This clonotype has a count of ten or more. The rearrangement uses TRBV20-1 and TRBJ2-7, with TRBD2 identical over 8 bases. Germline V gene sequence: CDR1 DFQATT, CDR2 SNEGSKA (reference sequence). Trimming at V came to 0 bases and at J to 6 bases, leaving 4 bases not matched to a gene. This CDR3 region has 13 residues. CDR3 bases: TGCAGTGCTAGAGATGCTAGCGGGTTCGAGCAGTACTTC. This codes for CSARDASGFEQYF.